The rows below give T cell receptor beta chains drawn from one sample of a study of blood T cells in healthy people across ages. MiXCR was run by TCRdb on the 5' RACE reads, yielding one entry per CDR3 protein. This table holds about 1 million distinct CDR3 sequences, approximately 25% found once. This sample was also put to use in a study of T cells of mothers and their children.

The sample taken for sequencing was blood. All receptors come from a girl aged 2-10 years in good health. Both conserved end residues are part of each CDR3. Fields, in order: J gene, V gene, clone size, CDR3 length, D gene, CDR3 DNA, CDR3 protein. A D gene is named only where the DNA matches it firmly. A clone size is listed for some rows: how often the clone was seen (once, few, many), or a class if it is expanded.

j_gene: TRBJ2-1
v_gene: TRBV2
abundance: few
len: 14
d_gene: NA
CDR3nt: TGTGCCAGCCGATCACTAGACGGAAACAATGAGCAGTTCTTC
CDR3aa: CASRSLDGNNEQFF

j_gene: TRBJ2-7
v_gene: TRBV12-3/TRBV12-4
abundance: few
len: 12
d_gene: NA
CDR3nt: TGTGCCAGCAGTTTTAAGGGCTTCGAGCAGTACTTC
CDR3aa: CASSFKGFEQYF

j_gene: TRBJ2-1
v_gene: TRBV3-1
abundance: NA
len: 20
d_gene: TRBD2
CDR3nt: TGTGCCAGCAGCCAAGATCTAAGGGGACTAGCGGGGGGATCCTACAATGAGCAGTTCTTC
CDR3aa: CASSQDLRGLAGGSYNEQFF

j_gene: TRBJ2-5
v_gene: TRBV14
abundance: NA
len: 15
d_gene: NA
CDR3nt: TGTGCCAGCAGCCAAGATCGGCAGCGGCTAGAGACCCAGTACTTC
CDR3aa: CASSQDRQRLETQYF

j_gene: TRBJ2-7
v_gene: TRBV20-1
abundance: NA
len: 14
d_gene: TRBD2
CDR3nt: TGCAGTGCTAGAGAGGGACTAGCCAGCTACGAGCAGTACTTC
CDR3aa: CSAREGLASYEQYF

j_gene: TRBJ2-7
v_gene: TRBV29-1
abundance: once
len: 11
d_gene: NA
CDR3nt: TGCAGCGGGACGGCAGGCTACGAGCAGTACTTC
CDR3aa: CSGTAGYEQYF

j_gene: TRBJ2-7
v_gene: TRBV7-9
abundance: few
len: 18
d_gene: TRBD1
CDR3nt: TGTGCCAGCAGCTTAGCGAGCTACAGGGGGCTCATCCCCTACGAGCAGTACTTC
CDR3aa: CASSLASYRGLIPYEQYF

j_gene: TRBJ2-7
v_gene: TRBV18
abundance: NA
len: 13
d_gene: NA
CDR3nt: TGTGCCAGCTCACCAGGTAGCGAAGGCGAGCAGTACTTC
CDR3aa: CASSPGSEGEQYF

j_gene: TRBJ2-7
v_gene: TRBV12-3/TRBV12-4
abundance: NA
len: 14
d_gene: TRBD1
CDR3nt: TGTGCCAGCAGCCCCGGACAGGGTCCAGTTCAGCAGTACTTC
CDR3aa: CASSPGQGPVQQYF

j_gene: TRBJ2-2
v_gene: TRBV11-3
abundance: NA
len: 18
d_gene: NA
CDR3nt: TGTGCCAGCAGCCCCCTCCTCTGGTCAGGGGAGAGGGCCGGGGAGCTGTTTTTT
CDR3aa: CASSPLLWSGERAGELFF

j_gene: TRBJ2-3
v_gene: TRBV20-1
abundance: NA
len: 13
d_gene: TRBD2
CDR3nt: TGCAGTGCCCAGGGACTAGCATGGGATACGCAGTATTTT
CDR3aa: CSAQGLAWDTQYF

j_gene: TRBJ1-4
v_gene: TRBV7-6
abundance: NA
len: 15
d_gene: NA
CDR3nt: TGTGCCAGCAGCCCCCATCCAGAAGGCCATGAAAAACTGTTTTTT
CDR3aa: CASSPHPEGHEKLFF

j_gene: TRBJ2-5
v_gene: TRBV7-7
abundance: NA
len: 13
d_gene: NA
CDR3nt: TGTGCTAGCAGTCAGACAAGGGAAGAGACCCAGTACTTC
CDR3aa: CASSQTREETQYF

j_gene: TRBJ2-3
v_gene: TRBV6-5
abundance: few
len: 15
d_gene: NA
CDR3nt: TGTGCCAGCAGTTACTCTAGCGTCCACACAGATACGCAGTATTTT
CDR3aa: CASSYSSVHTDTQYF

j_gene: TRBJ1-2
v_gene: TRBV28
abundance: few
len: 16
d_gene: NA
CDR3nt: TGTGCCAGCAGTCCGACGGTAGAGACAGGTATCTATGGCTACACCTTC
CDR3aa: CASSPTVETGIYGYTF

j_gene: TRBJ2-5
v_gene: TRBV24-1
abundance: few
len: 12
d_gene: NA
CDR3nt: TGTGCCACCTCCTGGGGAGGTGAGACCCAGTACTTC
CDR3aa: CATSWGGETQYF

j_gene: TRBJ2-5
v_gene: TRBV12-3/TRBV12-4
abundance: few
len: 13
d_gene: TRBD2
CDR3nt: TGTGCCAGCAGTTTCGGGACTAGTAGTGCGCAGTACTTC
CDR3aa: CASSFGTSSAQYF

j_gene: TRBJ2-3
v_gene: TRBV2
abundance: once
len: 13
d_gene: NA
CDR3nt: TGTGCCAGCAGTGATGGTGACAAAGATACGCAGTATTTT
CDR3aa: CASSDGDKDTQYF

j_gene: TRBJ2-3
v_gene: TRBV10-3
abundance: NA
len: 15
d_gene: TRBD2
CDR3nt: TGTGCCATCAGGTTTCAGCGGGGATTCACAGATACGCAGTATTTT
CDR3aa: CAIRFQRGFTDTQYF

j_gene: TRBJ2-1
v_gene: TRBV7-8
abundance: few
len: 14
d_gene: NA
CDR3nt: TGTGCCAGCAGCTTAGGTTCGGACAACGATGAGCAGTTCTTC
CDR3aa: CASSLGSDNDEQFF